A single sample is the source of the 23 T cell receptor beta chains below, sequenced in a study of T cells in localized non-small cell lung cancer. Produced via immunoSEQ multiplex PCR; TCRdb's table is partial and in-frame only. The data show fewer than 25,000 clones, with roughly 92% seen just once and 2.7% held by the top ten. Sequenced here: peripheral blood, sampled before any cancer treatment. Receptor source: a woman aged 35 to 70 with stage I lung adenocarcinoma.

V is TRBV5-1 and J is TRBJ2-1; the D gene is possibly TRBD2 (6 bases). Trimming removed 4 bases at V and 5 bases at J, with 13 bases between. This CDR3 spans 14 amino acids. Germline CDR1 reads SGHRS; CDR2 reads YFSETQ. For the CDR3, the DNA is TGCGCCAGCAGCCCCGGGAGCTGGGACAATGAGCAGTTCTTC. Translating it yields CASSPGSWDNEQFF. Full variable domain (remainder filled in from reference TRBV5-1 and TRBJ2-1): KAGVTQTPRYLIKTRGQQVTLSCSPISGHRSVSWYQQTPGQGLQFLFEYFSETQRNKGNFPGRFSGRQFSNSRSEMNVSTLELGDSALYLCASSPGSWDNEQFFGPGTRLTVL.

This clone was counted a few times. The chain combines TRBV21-1 with TRBJ1-1. TRBV21-1 is a pseudogene locus. The CDR3 runs to 14 residues. DNA of the CDR3: TGTGCCAGCAGGGGGGGTCTAATGAACACTGAAGCTTTCTTT. Amino acid sequence: CASRGGLMNTEAFF.

V is TRBV6-4 and J is TRBJ2-3; D not certain. In germline, CDR1 is MRHNA, CDR2 SNTAGT. V was cut by 4 bases and J by 4 bases, with 9 bases left in between. This CDR3 is 13 amino acids long. The chain's CDR3 is CASSAVIADTQYF. The CDR3, as DNA: TGTGCCAGCAGTGCTGTCATCGCAGATACGCAGTATTTT.

In this sample, this clone turned up once. This sequence joins TRBV19 and TRBJ2-5; a possible D gene is TRBD1 (5 bases). Germline V gene lookup returns CDR1 LNHDA and CDR2 SQIVND (reference sequence). This CDR3 is built from 15 residues. V lost 5 bases, J lost 5 bases, and 18 bases lay in between. CDR3 nucleotide sequence: TGTGCCAGTAGTGCCCCCCGGACACCTCAGGAGACCCAGTACTTC. Its protein is CASSAPRTPQETQYF.

The rearrangement joins TRBV15 to TRBJ2-1, with 10 bases aligning to TRBD2. CDR3 length: 15 residues. Germline V gives CDR1 LNHNV, CDR2 YYDKDF (reference sequence). With V trimmed by 3 bases and J by 10 bases, 9 bases remained unmatched. For the CDR3, the DNA is TGTGCCACCAGCAGGTTGCTAGCGGGAGCGGGAGAGCAGTTCTTC. As protein: CATSRLLAGAGEQFF.

The rearrangement links TRBV19 to TRBJ2-3; TRBD2 matches at 8 bases. Germline-derived CDR1 and CDR2 are LNHDA and SQIVND (reference sequence). The CDR3 is made up of 16 amino acids. V shed 1 base and J 5 bases; nucleotides not matched to a gene: 8. For the CDR3, the DNA is TGTGCCAGTAGTATAGGCGGAGCGGGAGTGTTAGATACGCAGTATTTT. Its protein is CASSIGGAGVLDTQYF.

The V gene is TRBV7-8, the J gene TRBJ2-1; possibly TRBD1 or TRBD2 for D (5 bases each). The CDR3 runs 14 residues. V gave up 1 base and J gave up 4 bases, with 8 bases separating them. Germline-derived CDR1 and CDR2 are SGHVS and FQNEAQ. The CDR3 loop is CASSLVGAYNEQFF. CDR3 nucleotides: TGTGCCAGCAGCTTAGTCGGGGCTTACAATGAGCAGTTCTTC.

This sequence joins TRBV7-2 and TRBJ2-7; TRBD2 matches 8 bases. CDR3 length: 16 residues. CDR1 and CDR2 from the germline V gene are SGHTA and FQGNSA. The V gene end was trimmed by 4 bases and the J gene end by 1 base; junction bases not matched to a gene: 9. CDR3 protein: CASSSRRGGSSYEQYF. The CDR3 nucleotides read TGTGCCAGCAGCTCACGCCGGGGGGGGAGTTCCTACGAGCAGTACTTC.

The chain couples TRBV11-3 to TRBJ2-1; D may correspond to TRBD1 or TRBD2 (5 bases each). Looked up from germline, CDR1 is SGHNT and CDR2 is YENEEA. With 5 bases removed from V and 0 bases from J, the gap between germline ends came to 14 bases. CDR3 length: 16 amino acids. CDR3 nucleotide sequence: TGTGCCAGCAGCCCAGCCGGGACCTCCTCCTACAATGAGCAGTTCTTC. This gives the protein CASSPAGTSSYNEQFF.

The rearrangement links TRBV10-3 to TRBJ2-3; D possibly uses TRBD1 or TRBD2 (5 bases each). The V end was cut by 4 bases, the J end by 5 bases, with 13 bases between. The CDR3 is made up of 14 amino acids. The germline V gene has CDR1 ENHRY and CDR2 SYGVKD. For the CDR3, the DNA is TGTGCCATCAGTGGGGGGACGGAGGTAGATACGCAGTATTTT. Its protein product is CAISGGTEVDTQYF.

The V call is TRBV11-2, the J call TRBJ1-1; D unclear. Trimming stripped 1 base from V and 10 bases from J, with 13 bases between. CDR3 length: 13 residues. The germline V gene has CDR1 SGHAT and CDR2 FQNNGV. CDR3 residues: CASSLGTAGLAFF. In DNA form, the CDR3 reads TGTGCCAGCAGCTTAGGGACGGCTGGCCTAGCTTTCTTT.

The CDR3 here is CATSRDRFSGNTIYF. For the CDR3, the DNA is TGTGCCACCAGCAGAGACAGATTCTCTGGAAACACCATATATTTT. This rearrangement joins TRBV15 to TRBJ1-3, with D hard to call. V lost 0 bases to trimming and J lost 0 bases, with 6 bases between them. Germline V gene lookup returns CDR1 LNHNV and CDR2 YYDKDF (reference sequence). CDR3 size: 15 residues. The full variable domain, with the rest looked up from reference TRBV15 and TRBJ1-3, is DAMVIQNPRYQVTQFGKPVTLSCSQTLNHNVMYWYQQKSSQAPKLLFHYYDKDFNNEADTPDNFQSRRPNTSFCFLDIRSPGLGDTAMYLCATSRDRFSGNTIYFGEGSWLTVV.

Only a few counts were recorded for this clone. The chain uses TRBV27 and TRBJ2-2, with a weak D call TRBD2 (6 bases). Trimming removed 2 bases at V and 1 base at J, with 11 bases between. The V gene's germline CDR1 is MNHEY and CDR2 SMNVEV (reference sequence). This CDR3 spans 16 amino acids. The CDR3 region is CASSLNGRRNTGELFF. As DNA, the CDR3 is TGTGCCAGCAGTTTAAACGGGAGACGGAACACCGGGGAGCTGTTTTTT.

The CDR3 is CASSPRGGAGNEQFF. The CDR3 DNA reads as TGTGCCAGCAGCCCCAGGGGGGGGGCAGGCAATGAGCAGTTCTTC. The chain uses TRBV7-9 and TRBJ2-1, with D possibly called TRBD1 or TRBD2 (7 bases each). Germline loops: CDR1 SEHNR, CDR2 FQNEAQ (reference sequence). V was cut by 5 bases and J by 6 bases, with 17 bases left in between. The CDR3 loop spans 15 amino acids.

The chain combines TRBV10-1 with TRBJ1-1, with 7 positions matching TRBD1. Germline V lookup: CDR1 WNHNN, CDR2 SYGVQD (reference sequence). CDR3 length: 12 residues. V gave up 4 bases and J gave up 10 bases; unmatched junction bases: 6. The CDR3 DNA follows: TGCGCCAGCAGTGCCGGGGACAGCCGAGCTTTCTTT. Translation: CASSAGDSRAFF.

The V gene is TRBV2, the J gene TRBJ2-7; D is uncertain. The CDR3 runs 12 residues. V gave up 1 base and J gave up 3 bases, with 4 bases separating them. The germline CDR1 and CDR2 sequences are SNHLY and FYNNEI. The CDR3 protein is CASSEGHYEQYF. CDR3 coding DNA: TGTGCCAGCAGTGAAGGACACTACGAGCAGTACTTC.

In its sample, this clone was seen a few times. The CDR3: CASSPTGVAEAFF. As DNA, the CDR3 is TGTGCCAGCAGCCCCACAGGGGTCGCTGAAGCTTTCTTT. The chain uses TRBV9 and TRBJ1-1; 7 bases agree with TRBD1. Germline CDR1 and CDR2: SGDLS and YYNGEE. The CDR3 is made up of 13 amino acids. After removal of 4 bases from V and 6 bases from J, the junction contained 6 bases not matched to a gene.

The chain couples TRBV18 to TRBJ1-2; D gene unclear. Germline values: CDR1 KGHSH, CDR2 LQKENI. Deletions cut 5 bases from V and 4 bases from J, with 11 bases between. This CDR3 has 13 residues. The DNA of the CDR3 is TGTGCCAGCTCATACGACGGACGCTATGGCTACACCTTC. Translating gives CASSYDGRYGYTF. The full variable domain, completed using reference TRBV18 and TRBJ1-2, is NAGVMQNPRHLVRRRGQEARLRCSPMKGHSHVYWYRQLPEEGLKFMVYLQKENIIDESGMPKERFSAEFPKEGPSILRIQQVVRGDSAAYFCASSYDGRYGYTFGSGTRLTVV.

This clone was seen only once. This chain uses TRBV30 with TRBJ2-7, with 11 bases fitting TRBD2. This CDR3 comprises 14 residues. V dropped 4 bases and J dropped 2; count of bases not matched to a gene: 4. CDR1 GTSNPN and CDR2 SVGIG come from the germline V gene (reference sequence). The CDR3 bases are TGTGCCTGGACTAGCGGGAGGAGAACCTACGAGCAGTACTTC. It codes for CAWTSGRRTYEQYF.

The rearrangement uses TRBV28 and TRBJ1-2, with D unclear. Trimming stripped 6 bases from V and 2 bases from J, with 7 bases between. The germline gives CDR1 MDHEN, CDR2 SYDVKM. This CDR3 spans 12 amino acids. The CDR3 loop is CASSTSNYGYTF. CDR3 bases: TGTGCCAGCAGCACTTCAAACTATGGCTACACCTTC.

The gene calls are TRBV5-6 and TRBJ2-1; TRBD1 might be the D (6 bases). There are 15 residues in the CDR3. Per the germline V gene, CDR1 is SGHDT and CDR2 is YYEEEE. The ends were cut back, 4 bases at V and 3 bases at J, with 14 bases in the middle. CDR3 in amino acids: CASSARDNLYNEQFF. The DNA for the CDR3 is TGTGCCAGCAGCGCCCGGGACAACCTCTACAATGAGCAGTTCTTC.

The rearrangement links TRBV5-1 to TRBJ1-2; a possible D gene is TRBD1 (6 bases). The CDR3 has 15 residues. Trimming removed 4 bases at V and 4 bases at J, with 17 bases between. Germline V gene sequence: CDR1 SGHRS, CDR2 YFSETQ. As DNA, the CDR3 is TGCGCCAGCAGCCCCCGCAGCGGACAGACCTATGGCTACACCTTC. Its protein product is CASSPRSGQTYGYTF.

The chain joins TRBV28 to TRBJ1-5, with a weak D call TRBD1 (5 bases). Germline V CDR1 and CDR2: MDHEN, SYDVKM. V shed 6 bases and J shed 2 bases, with 11 bases lying between them. The CDR3 sequence is 14 residues long. The CDR3 sequence is CASRRQGGNQPQHF. CDR3 in DNA: TGTGCCAGCAGACGTCAGGGAGGCAATCAGCCCCAGCATTTT.